This record looks at one T cell receptor beta chain sequence and its context. Its antigen is currently unknown. These data come from a study of T cells after posttransplantation cyclophosphamide. Study outcomes and limitations: Later blood repertoires were often dominated by clones from the donor CD8+ memory compartment. TRB clonality was highly associated with recipient CMV seropositivity and reactivation. Blood and skin or GI T cell repertoires showed limited TRB overlap.

J gave up 4 bases and V 4 bases, and 7 bases lay outside the gene matches. CDR1 is SGDLS and CDR2 is YYNGEE in the germline V gene. The CDR3 has 16 residues. A marrow graft followed busulfan-fludarabine conditioning, with cyclophosphamide on days +3 and +4. Repertoires were generated with immunoSEQ multiplex PCR, while TCRdb's copy carries only in-frame clones and drops some. Of 15,000 to 20,000 clones in the sample, roughly nine tenths were seen once. This specimen consisted of CD4+ T cells sorted from blood, obtained after allogeneic stem cell transplant with posttransplant cyclophosphamide. V gene TRBV9 combines with J gene TRBJ2-2; TRBD1 aligns across 10 bases. The source of this sequence is a male patient between 60 and 69 years old who received an allogeneic stem cell transplant from a related donor and was CMV-positive. Some of the T cells may derive from the graft donor. In DNA, the CDR3 is TGTGCCAGCAGCACGCGACAGGGGGCAGTCACCGGGGAGCTGTTTTTT. Translated: CASSTRQGAVTGELFF.